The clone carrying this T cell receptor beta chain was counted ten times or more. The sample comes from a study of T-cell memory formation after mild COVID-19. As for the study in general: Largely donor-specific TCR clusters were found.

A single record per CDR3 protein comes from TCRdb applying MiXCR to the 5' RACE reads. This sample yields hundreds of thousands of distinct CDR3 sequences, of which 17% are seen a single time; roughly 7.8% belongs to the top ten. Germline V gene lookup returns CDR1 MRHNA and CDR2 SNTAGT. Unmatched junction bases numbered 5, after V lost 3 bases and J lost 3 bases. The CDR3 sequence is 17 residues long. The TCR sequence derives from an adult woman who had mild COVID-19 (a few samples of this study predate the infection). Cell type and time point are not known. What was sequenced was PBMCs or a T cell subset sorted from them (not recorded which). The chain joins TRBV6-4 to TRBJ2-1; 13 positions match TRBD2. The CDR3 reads CASSDTRTSGSYNEQFF. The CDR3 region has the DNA TGTGCCAGCAGTGATACACGGACTAGCGGGAGCTACAATGAGCAGTTCTTC.